This note documents a single T cell receptor beta chain sequence. Its cognate antigen has yet to be identified. The record has no base qualities; no much larger clone is one base away. V is shortened by 6 bases, J by 4 bases, and the region joining them spans 18 bases. For CDR1 and CDR2, the germline V gene lists SQVTM and ANQGSEA. Counted from cysteine to phenylalanine, this CDR3 has 14 amino acids. Only CDR3 DNA remains: 42 bases, in frame from the first base. This entry is derived from a study of blood T cells in healthy people across ages (dated by TCRdb to about 2015). Some background on the complete study: In model experiments, roughly one uniquely barcoded TCR beta cDNA molecule per two T cells was captured by template switching. Age-related changes in TCR beta repertoire diversity were measured in the study by deep sequencing normalized with unique cDNA molecular identifiers. Using the same blood draw, the study looked at two additional independent replicas of 1 million unique cDNA reads for two donors, one aged 18 to 30 and the other aged 80 or older. To avoid experimental bias, donors of different ages were distributed randomly across sequencing lanes. The donors were split into four age groups: young (average 16 years), middle-aged (roughly 39), aged (more than 60) and long-lived (approximately 80).

What the authors observed across the whole study: Total diversity estimates from one million sequenced T cells were considered lower bounds and underestimates. Compared with the aged group, the long-lived group had more naive CD4+ T cells, fewer expanded clones and increased TCR diversity, suggesting age selection. Because the CMV infection status of the donors was unknown, age-related changes in expanded clonotypes may potentially have been confounded. Observed TCR beta diversity per million T cells fell roughly linearly with age, and a significant reduction was already apparent by age around 40. A strong correlation was found between observed TCR beta diversity and the percentage of naive T cells measured by flow cytometry. Because profiling used bulk unsorted PBMCs, naive and antigen-experienced compartments could not be compared conclusively.

The roughly 39 donors, aged roughly 6 to 95 years, were systemically healthy Caucasian individuals from Russia. Around 9.9 milliliters of peripheral blood were collected from each donor into EDTA-treated Vacutainer tubes. Ficoll-Paque density-gradient centrifugation was used to isolate PBMCs, with at least 6 million per sample. Trizol reagent was used to extract total RNA from PBMCs, with at least 6 micrograms per sample. The percentages of naive CD45RAhigh/CD27high T cells were determined by flow cytometry on a PBMC aliquot from every donor. Receptor amplification or capture employed 5' RACE. Sequencer: Illumina HiSeq 2500. A second PCR of roughly 6 to 11 cycles was run with a J-beta primer mix and a sample-barcoded 5' primer. A template-switch 5' adaptor carrying 12 random nucleotides introduced a unique molecular identifier onto each TCR beta cDNA molecule. Each sample yielded at least 3 million CDR3-containing paired-end reads. All of the RNA was converted into first-strand cDNA using the Mint cDNA synthesis kit, with a TRBC-specific oligonucleotide serving as the primer. Following uracil-DNA glycosylase treatment, a first 18-cycle PCR with universal primers M1SS and BC2_uni_R was performed on all cDNA. The authors' analysis ran thus. For normalization, 1 million high-quality reads, each with a distinct molecular identifier, were randomly selected from each sample. Reads with shared molecular identifiers were discarded instead of being binned into consensus sequences. CDR3 identification, clonotype clustering and error correction used MiTCR with a Q25 quality threshold and the strictest error-elimination algorithm. Lower-bound total TCR beta diversity was estimated with a nonparametric unseen species model using Euler transformation. Through fastp at Q25 and MiXCR, TCRdb rebuilt clones from the public reads, retaining in-frame beta chains. Here each entry gathers all rows of one CDR3 protein and keeps the most common genes and DNA. The V and J calls reflect TCRdb's pipeline rather than the authors' work. A total of 800,000 to 900,000 distinct CDR3 sequences appear in this sample, approximately 59% of them only once. The leading ten clones occupy 28% of the sample.

The source is a man aged 30-40 years in good health. Sequencing input: blood. This sequence uses TRBV29-1 and TRBJ1-1, with a weak D call of TRBD1 (5 bases match). The DNA sequence reads TGCAGCGTCGAGTCAGGGAGGGGCGGCACTGAAGCTTTCTTT. Its coded protein is CSVESGRGGTEAFF. The reference TRBV29-1 and TRBJ1-1 proteins fill in what lies around the CDR3, so the full variable domain reads SAVISQKPSRDICQRGTSLTIQCQVDSQVTMMFWYRQQPGQSLTLIATANQGSEATYESGFVIDKFPISRPNLTFSTLTVSNMSPEDSSIYLCSVESGRGGTEAFFGQGTRLTVV.